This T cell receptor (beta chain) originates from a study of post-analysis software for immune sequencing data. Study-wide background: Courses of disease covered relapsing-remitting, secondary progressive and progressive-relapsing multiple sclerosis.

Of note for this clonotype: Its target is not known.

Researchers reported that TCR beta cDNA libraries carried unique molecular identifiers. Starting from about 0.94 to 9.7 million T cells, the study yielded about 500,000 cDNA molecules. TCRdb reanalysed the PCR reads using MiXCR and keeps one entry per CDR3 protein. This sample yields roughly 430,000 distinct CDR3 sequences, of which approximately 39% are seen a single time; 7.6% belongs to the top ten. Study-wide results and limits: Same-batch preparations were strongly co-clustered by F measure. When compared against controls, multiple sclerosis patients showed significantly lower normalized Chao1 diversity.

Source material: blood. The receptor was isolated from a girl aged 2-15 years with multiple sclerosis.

DNA for the CDR3: TGTGCCAGCAGTTTAAGGTGGGGACCCTACAATGAGCAGTTCTTC. Translating it yields CASSLRWGPYNEQFF. The chain joins TRBV28 to TRBJ2-1; D possibly matches TRBD1 or TRBD2 (5 bases each). Per the germline V gene, CDR1 is MDHEN and CDR2 is SYDVKM. V was pared by 2 bases and J by 2 bases, with 10 bases between. This CDR3 contains 15 residues.